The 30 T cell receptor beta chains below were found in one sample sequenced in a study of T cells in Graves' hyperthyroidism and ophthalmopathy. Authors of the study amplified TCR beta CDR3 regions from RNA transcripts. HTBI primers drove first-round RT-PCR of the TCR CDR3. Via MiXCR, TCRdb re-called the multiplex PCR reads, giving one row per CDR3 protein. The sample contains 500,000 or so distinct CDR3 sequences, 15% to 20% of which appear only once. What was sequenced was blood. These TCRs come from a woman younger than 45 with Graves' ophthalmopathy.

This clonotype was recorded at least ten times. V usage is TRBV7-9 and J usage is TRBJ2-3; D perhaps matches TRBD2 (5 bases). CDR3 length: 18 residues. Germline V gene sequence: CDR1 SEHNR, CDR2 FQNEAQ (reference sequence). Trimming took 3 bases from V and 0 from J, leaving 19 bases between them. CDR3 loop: CASSFKLRQRTSTDTQYF. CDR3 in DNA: TGTGCCAGCAGCTTTAAACTAAGGCAGCGGACCAGCACAGATACGCAGTATTTT.

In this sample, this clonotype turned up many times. The CDR3 is CASSFNGLAGYEQYF. The CDR3 nucleotides read TGTGCCAGCAGCTTTAACGGACTAGCGGGCTACGAGCAGTACTTC. The rearrangement links TRBV7-2 to TRBJ2-7, with 11 bases matching TRBD2. Germline loops: CDR1 SGHTA, CDR2 FQGNSA. Unmatched junction bases numbered 4, after V lost 3 bases and J lost 3 bases. The CDR3 extends over 15 amino acids.

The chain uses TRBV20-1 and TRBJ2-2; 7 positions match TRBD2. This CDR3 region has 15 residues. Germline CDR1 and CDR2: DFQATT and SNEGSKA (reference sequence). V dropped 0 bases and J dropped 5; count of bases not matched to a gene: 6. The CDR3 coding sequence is TGCAGTGCTAGAGAGGGGGGGTGGAGTACCGGGGAGCTGTTTTTT. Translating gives CSAREGGWSTGELFF.

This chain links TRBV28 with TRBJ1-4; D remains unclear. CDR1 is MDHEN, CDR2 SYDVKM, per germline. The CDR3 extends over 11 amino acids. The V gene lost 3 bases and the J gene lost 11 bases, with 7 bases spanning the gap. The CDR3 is CASSFYGKLFF. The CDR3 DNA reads TGTGCCAGCAGTTTTTACGGCAAACTGTTTTTT.

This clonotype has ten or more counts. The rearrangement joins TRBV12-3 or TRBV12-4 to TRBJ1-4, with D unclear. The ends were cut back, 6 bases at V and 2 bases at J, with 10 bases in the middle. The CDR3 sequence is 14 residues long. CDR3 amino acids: CASRPVATNEKLFF. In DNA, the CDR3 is TGTGCCAGCAGACCAGTGGCGACTAATGAAAAACTGTTTTTT.

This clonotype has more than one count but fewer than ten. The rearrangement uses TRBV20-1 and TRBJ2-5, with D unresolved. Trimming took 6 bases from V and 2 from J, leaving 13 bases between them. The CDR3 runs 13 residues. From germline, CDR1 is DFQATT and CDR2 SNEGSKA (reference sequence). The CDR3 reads CSAQPAVQETQYF. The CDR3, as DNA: TGCAGTGCCCAACCTGCAGTTCAAGAGACCCAGTACTTC.

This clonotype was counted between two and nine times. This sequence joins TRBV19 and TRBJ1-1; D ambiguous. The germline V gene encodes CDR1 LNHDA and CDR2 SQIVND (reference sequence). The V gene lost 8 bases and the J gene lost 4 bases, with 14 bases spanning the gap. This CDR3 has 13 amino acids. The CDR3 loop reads CASSGPLSTEAFF. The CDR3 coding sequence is TGTGCCAGTTCCGGACCGTTGAGCACTGAAGCTTTCTTT.

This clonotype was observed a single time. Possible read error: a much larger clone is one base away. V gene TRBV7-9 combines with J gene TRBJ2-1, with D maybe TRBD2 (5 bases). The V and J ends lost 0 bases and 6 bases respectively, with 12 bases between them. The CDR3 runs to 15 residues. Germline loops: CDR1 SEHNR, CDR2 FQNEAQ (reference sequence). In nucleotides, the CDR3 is TGTGCCAGCAGCTTAGCGGGAGTGGGTTGCAATGAGCAGTTCTTC. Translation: CASSLAGVGCNEQFF.

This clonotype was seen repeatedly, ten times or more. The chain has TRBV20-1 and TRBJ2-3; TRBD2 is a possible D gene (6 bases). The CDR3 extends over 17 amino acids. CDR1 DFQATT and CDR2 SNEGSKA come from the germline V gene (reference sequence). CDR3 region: CRGLEAGPRTSTDTQYF. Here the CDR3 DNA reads TGCAGGGGACTGGAGGCAGGGCCCCGGACTAGCACAGATACGCAGTATTTT.

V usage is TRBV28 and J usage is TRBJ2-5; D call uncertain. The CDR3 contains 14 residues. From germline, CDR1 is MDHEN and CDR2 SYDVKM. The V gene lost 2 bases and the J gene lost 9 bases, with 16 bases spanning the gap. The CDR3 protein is CASSLKPGSGAQYF. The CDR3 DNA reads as TGTGCCAGCAGTTTAAAGCCAGGAAGTGGAGCCCAGTACTTC. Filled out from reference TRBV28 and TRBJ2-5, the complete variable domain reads DVKVTQSSRYLVKRTGEKVFLECVQDMDHENMFWYRQDPGLGLRLIYFSYDVKMKEKGDIPEGYSVSREKKERFSLILESASTNQTSMYLCASSLKPGSGAQYFGPGTRLLVL.

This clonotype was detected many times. The CDR3 loop is CASTFSGTGMETQYF. DNA for the CDR3: TGTGCCAGCACCTTTTCCGGGACAGGGATGGAGACCCAGTACTTC. The chain links TRBV18 to TRBJ2-5, with 9 nucleotides matching TRBD1. This CDR3 has 15 amino acids. Looked up from germline, CDR1 is KGHSH and CDR2 is LQKENI. The ends lost 8 bases at V and 5 bases at J; junction bases unmatched: 12.

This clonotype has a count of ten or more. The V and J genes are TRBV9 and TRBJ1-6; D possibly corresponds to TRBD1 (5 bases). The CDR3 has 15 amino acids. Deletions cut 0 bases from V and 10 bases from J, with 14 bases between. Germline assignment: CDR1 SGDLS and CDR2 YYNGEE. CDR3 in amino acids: CASSVEQVGGSPLHF. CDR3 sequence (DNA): TGTGCCAGCAGCGTAGAACAGGTCGGTGGCTCACCCCTCCACTTT.

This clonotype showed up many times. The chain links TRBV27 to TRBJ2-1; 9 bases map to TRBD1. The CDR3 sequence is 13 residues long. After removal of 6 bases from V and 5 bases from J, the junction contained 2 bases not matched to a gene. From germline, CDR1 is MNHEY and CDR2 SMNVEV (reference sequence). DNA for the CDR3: TGTGCCAGCAGACGGACAGGGGACAATGAGCAGTTCTTC. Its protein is CASRRTGDNEQFF.

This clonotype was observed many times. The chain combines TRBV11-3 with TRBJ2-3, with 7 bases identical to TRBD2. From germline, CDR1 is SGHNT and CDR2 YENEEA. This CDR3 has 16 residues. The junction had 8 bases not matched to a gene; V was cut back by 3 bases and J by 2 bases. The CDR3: CASSLKTSRYTDTQYF. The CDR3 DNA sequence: TGTGCCAGCAGCTTGAAGACTAGCAGATACACAGATACGCAGTATTTT.

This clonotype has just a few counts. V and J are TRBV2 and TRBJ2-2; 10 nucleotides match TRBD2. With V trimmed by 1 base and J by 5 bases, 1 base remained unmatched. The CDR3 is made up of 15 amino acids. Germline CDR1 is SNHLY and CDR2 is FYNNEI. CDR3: CASSEVAGGTGELFF. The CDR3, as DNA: TGTGCCAGCAGTGAAGTAGCGGGGGGAACCGGGGAGCTGTTTTTT.

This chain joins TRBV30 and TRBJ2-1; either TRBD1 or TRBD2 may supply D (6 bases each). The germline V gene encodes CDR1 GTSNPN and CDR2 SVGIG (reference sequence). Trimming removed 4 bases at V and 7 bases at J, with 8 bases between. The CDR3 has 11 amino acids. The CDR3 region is CAWTGANEQFF. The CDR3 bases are TGTGCCTGGACGGGGGCTAATGAGCAGTTCTTC. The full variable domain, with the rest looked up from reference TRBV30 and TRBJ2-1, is SQTIHQWPATLVQPVGSPLSLECTVEGTSNPNLYWYRQAAGRGLQLLFYSVGIGQISSEVPQNLSASRPQDRQFILSSKKLLLSDSGFYLCAWTGANEQFFGPGTRLTVL.

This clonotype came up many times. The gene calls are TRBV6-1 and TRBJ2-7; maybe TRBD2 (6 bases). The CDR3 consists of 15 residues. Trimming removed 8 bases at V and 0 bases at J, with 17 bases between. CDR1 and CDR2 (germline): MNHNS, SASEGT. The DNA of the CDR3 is TGTGCCAGCTCATGGCTGGCGGGGAGCTCCTACGAGCAGTACTTC. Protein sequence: CASSWLAGSSYEQYF.

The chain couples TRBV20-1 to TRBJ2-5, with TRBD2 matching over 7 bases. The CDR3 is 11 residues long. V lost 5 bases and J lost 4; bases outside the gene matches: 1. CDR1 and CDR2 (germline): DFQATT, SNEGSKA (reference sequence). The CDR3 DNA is TGCAGTGCTGGACTAGGAGAGACCCAGTACTTC. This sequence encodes CSAGLGETQYF.

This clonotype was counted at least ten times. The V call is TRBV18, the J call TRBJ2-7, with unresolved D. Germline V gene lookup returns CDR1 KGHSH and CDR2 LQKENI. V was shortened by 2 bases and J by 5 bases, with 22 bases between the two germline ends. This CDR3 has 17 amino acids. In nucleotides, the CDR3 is TGTGCCAGCTCACCAACCACTGGGTCACTTCTTCCCGACGAGCAGTACTTC. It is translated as CASSPTTGSLLPDEQYF.

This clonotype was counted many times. CDR3 in DNA: TGTGCCAGCAGCCCACTTACCGGGTTTGAAAGCTACGAGCAGTACTTC. It translates to CASSPLTGFESYEQYF. The chain couples TRBV11-2 to TRBJ2-7; D not certain. The CDR3 has 16 amino acids. Trimming pared 5 bases from V and 3 bases from J, leaving 20 bases between. Germline V CDR1 and CDR2: SGHAT, FQNNGV.

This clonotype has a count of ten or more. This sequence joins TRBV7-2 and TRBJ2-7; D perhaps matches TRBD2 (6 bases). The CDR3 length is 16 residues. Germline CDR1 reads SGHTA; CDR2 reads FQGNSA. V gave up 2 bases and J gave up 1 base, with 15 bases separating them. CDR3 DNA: TGTGCCAGCAGCTTATCCGGGAGTTCGCCATCCTACGAGCAGTACTTC. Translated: CASSLSGSSPSYEQYF.

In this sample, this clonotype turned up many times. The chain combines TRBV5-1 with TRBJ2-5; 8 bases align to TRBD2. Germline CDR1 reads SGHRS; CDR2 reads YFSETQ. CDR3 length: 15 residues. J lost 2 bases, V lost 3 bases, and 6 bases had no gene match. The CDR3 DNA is TGCGCCAGCAGCTCGGTAGCGGGGAATCAAGAGACCCAGTACTTC. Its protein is CASSSVAGNQETQYF.

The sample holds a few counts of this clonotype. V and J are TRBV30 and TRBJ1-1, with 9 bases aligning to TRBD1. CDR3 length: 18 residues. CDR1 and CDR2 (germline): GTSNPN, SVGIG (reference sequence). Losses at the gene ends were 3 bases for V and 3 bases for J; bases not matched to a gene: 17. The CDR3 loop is CAWSRWAGQGTGDTEAFF. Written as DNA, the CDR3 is TGTGCCTGGAGCCGGTGGGCGGGACAGGGTACGGGGGACACTGAAGCTTTCTTT.

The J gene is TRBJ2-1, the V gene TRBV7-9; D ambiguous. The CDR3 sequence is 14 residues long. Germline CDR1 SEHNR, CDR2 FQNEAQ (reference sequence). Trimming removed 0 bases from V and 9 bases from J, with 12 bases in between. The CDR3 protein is CASSLAAAPSEQFF. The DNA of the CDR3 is TGTGCCAGCAGCTTAGCCGCGGCCCCATCTGAGCAGTTCTTC.

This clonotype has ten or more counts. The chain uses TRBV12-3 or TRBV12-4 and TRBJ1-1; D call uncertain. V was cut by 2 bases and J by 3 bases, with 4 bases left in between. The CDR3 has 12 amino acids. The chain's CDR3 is CASSLWDTEAFF. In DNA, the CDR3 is TGTGCCAGCAGTTTATGGGACACTGAAGCTTTCTTT.

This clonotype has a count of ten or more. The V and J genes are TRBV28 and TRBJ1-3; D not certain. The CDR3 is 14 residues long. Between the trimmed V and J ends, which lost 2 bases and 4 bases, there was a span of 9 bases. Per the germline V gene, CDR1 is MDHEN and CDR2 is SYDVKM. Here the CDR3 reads CASSLHLSGNTIYF. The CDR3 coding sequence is TGTGCCAGCAGTTTACACCTCTCAGGAAACACCATATATTTT.

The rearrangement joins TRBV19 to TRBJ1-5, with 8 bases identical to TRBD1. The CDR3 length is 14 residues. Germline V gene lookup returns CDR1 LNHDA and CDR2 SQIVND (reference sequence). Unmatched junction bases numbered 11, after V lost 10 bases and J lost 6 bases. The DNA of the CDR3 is TGTGCCACCCGAGGGGGACAGGTCGGTCAGCCCCAGCATTTT. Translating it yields CATRGGQVGQPQHF.

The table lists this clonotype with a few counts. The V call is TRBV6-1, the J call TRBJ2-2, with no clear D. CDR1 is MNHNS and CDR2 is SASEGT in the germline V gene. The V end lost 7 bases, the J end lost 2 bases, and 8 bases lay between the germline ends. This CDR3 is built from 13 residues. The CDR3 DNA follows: TGTGCCAGCAAAAGAAGAAACACCGGGGAGCTGTTTTTT. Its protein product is CASKRRNTGELFF.

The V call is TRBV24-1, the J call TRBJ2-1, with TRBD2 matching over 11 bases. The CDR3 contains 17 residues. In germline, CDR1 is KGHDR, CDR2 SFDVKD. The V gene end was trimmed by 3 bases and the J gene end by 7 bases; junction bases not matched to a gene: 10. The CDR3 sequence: CATSDGDLAGGGNEQFF. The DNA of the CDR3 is TGTGCCACCAGTGATGGGGACCTAGCGGGAGGTGGAAATGAGCAGTTCTTC.

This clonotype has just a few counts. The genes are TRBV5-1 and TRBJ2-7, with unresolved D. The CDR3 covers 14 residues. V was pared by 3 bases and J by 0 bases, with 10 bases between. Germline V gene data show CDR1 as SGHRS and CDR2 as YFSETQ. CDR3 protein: CASSSSGHSYEQYF. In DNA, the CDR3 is TGCGCCAGCAGCTCCTCCGGGCACTCCTACGAGCAGTACTTC.